Detailed here is one TCR beta chain. Its antigen remains unknown. This record comes from a study of T cell repertoires in cytomegalovirus infection. Study summary: A matching HLA type, together with CMV infection, was signaled by public TCR beta signatures.

A single record per CDR3 protein comes from TCRdb applying MiXCR to the reads. The table lists some 400,000 distinct CDR3 sequences, roughly a third of them singletons. Germline V gene lookup returns CDR1 SGHVS and CDR2 FQNEAQ. This CDR3 has 15 amino acids. V shed 6 bases and J 1 base; nucleotides not matched to a gene: 5. Regarding the study as a whole: Cumulative public TCR beta family frequency identified CMV carriers with the relevant HLA. The ex vivo response was dominated by HLA-C-restricted CMV-specific TCR beta clonotypes.

The origin of this receptor is a human donor in good health (CMV status not recorded). Some clones in this sample may be carry-over from other donors' samples. This chain joins TRBV7-8 and TRBJ2-5, with 10 bases aligning to TRBD2. The sequencing input was PBMCs. The DNA for the CDR3 is TGTGCCAGCAGGCCCGGGACTAGCGTCCAAGAGACCCAGTACTTC. Translated: CASRPGTSVQETQYF.